Here is one TCR beta chain with its context. Its specificity is not known. The PCR used 60 Vbeta and 13 Jbeta primers. Some clones are missing from TCRdb's copy, which holds only in-frame ones; the method was immunoSEQ multiplex PCR. The sample includes more than 110,000 clones, 65% to 85% of them seen just once. Between the trimmed V and J ends, which lost 5 bases and 4 bases, there was a span of 14 bases. The CDR3 contains 14 residues. Per the germline V gene, CDR1 is SGHAT and CDR2 is FQNNGV. The sample is drawn from a study of cytomegalovirus exposure and HLA in healthy donors. Study results and caveats: Earlier analysis looked at TCR beta V segments, and most were productive about 87% or about 30% of the time.

The chain couples TRBV11-2 to TRBJ1-1, with a weak D call TRBD1 (5 bases). Sequencing was carried out using PBMCs. This TCR was sampled from a male donor in good health and CMV-seronegative. In DNA form, the CDR3 reads TGTGCCAGCAGCCAATTTATGGGGGGCACTGAAGCTTTCTTT. Amino acids: CASSQFMGGTEAFF. The full variable domain, with the rest looked up from reference TRBV11-2 and TRBJ1-1, is EAGVAQSPRYKIIEKRQSVAFWCNPISGHATLYWYQQILGQGPKLLIQFQNNGVVDDSQLPKDRFSAERLKGVDSTLKIQPAKLEDSAVYLCASSQFMGGTEAFFGQGTRLTVV.